One and the same sample provided the 15 T cell receptor beta chains below, sequenced in a study of blood T cell repertoires in COVID-19. Generated by immunoSEQ multiplex PCR, the TCRdb table keeps only in-frame clones and is missing some. The sample shows about 220,000 clones, roughly 80% of them seen only once. Material: PBMCs or T cells enriched from blood (not recorded which). The receptor set was obtained from a woman aged 40 to 50 with acute COVID-19.

This chain connects TRBV4-1 to TRBJ1-5, with D unclear. V lost 2 bases and J lost 4, with 9 bases in between. Looked up from germline, CDR1 is MGHRA and CDR2 is YSYEKL. This CDR3 contains 14 residues. The CDR3 bases are TGCGCCAGCAGCCAACTCGGACTGAATCAGCCCCAGCATTTT. This sequence encodes CASSQLGLNQPQHF.

V gene TRBV6-6 combines with J gene TRBJ1-4; perhaps TRBD1 as D (5 bases). With 2 bases removed from V and 6 bases from J, the gap between germline ends came to 16 bases. Germline V gives CDR1 MNHNY, CDR2 SVGAGI (reference sequence). The CDR3 is 16 amino acids. The CDR3 sequence: CASSYVIGTDYEKLFF. The DNA of the CDR3 is TGTGCCAGCAGTTACGTAATCGGGACTGACTATGAAAAACTGTTTTTT.

This chain joins TRBV5-4 and TRBJ1-1; D is unresolved. The germline V gene encodes CDR1 SGHNT and CDR2 YYREEE (reference sequence). There are 15 residues in the CDR3. V lost 4 bases to trimming and J lost 4 bases, with 17 bases between them. The CDR3 protein is CASSRFGSRPTEAFF. The CDR3 coding sequence is TGTGCCAGCAGCCGATTTGGTTCGAGGCCCACTGAAGCTTTCTTT.

This rearrangement joins TRBV6-5 to TRBJ1-6, with a weak D call TRBD1 (6 bases). CDR1 is MNHEY, CDR2 SVGAGI, per germline. Between the trimmed V and J ends, which lost 6 bases and 7 bases, there was a span of 10 bases. The CDR3 totals 13 residues. CDR3 sequence reads: CASSRDRNSPLHF. The CDR3, as DNA: TGTGCCAGCAGCAGAGACAGGAATTCACCCCTCCACTTT.

This clone has a single count. The chain uses TRBV7-9 and TRBJ2-7, with a possible D match to TRBD1 (8 bases). There are 14 residues in the CDR3. Germline values: CDR1 SEHNR, CDR2 FQNEAQ (reference sequence). The V and J ends lost 2 bases and 5 bases respectively, with 13 bases between them. The CDR3 reads CASSLTGGAHEQYF. In DNA, the CDR3 is TGTGCCAGCAGCTTAACAGGGGGGGCCCACGAGCAGTACTTC.

The chain uses TRBV18 and TRBJ2-1; 10 bases agree with TRBD2. V shed 3 bases and J 9 bases; nucleotides not matched to a gene: 11. The CDR3 runs to 16 residues. In germline, CDR1 is KGHSH, CDR2 LQKENI. The CDR3 is CASSPPGLAGEGEQFF. CDR3 coding DNA: TGTGCCAGCTCACCCCCCGGCCTAGCGGGAGAAGGTGAGCAGTTCTTC.

The chain couples TRBV7-2 to TRBJ2-3; 8 bases fit TRBD2. Germline V lookup: CDR1 SGHTA, CDR2 FQGNSA. The J segment lost 3 bases and the V segment lost 5 bases, leaving 4 bases of the junction unmatched. The CDR3 has 14 amino acids. The CDR3 reads CASSLGTSTDTQYF. Here the CDR3 DNA reads TGTGCCAGCAGCCTCGGGACTAGTACAGATACGCAGTATTTT.

The genes are TRBV5-1 and TRBJ2-5, with 9 bases fitting TRBD2. Germline V gives CDR1 SGHRS, CDR2 YFSETQ. The ends lost 5 bases at V and 0 bases at J; junction bases unmatched: 5. CDR3 size: 15 residues. CDR3 amino acids: CASRVAGENQETQYF. The CDR3 nucleotides are TGCGCCAGCAGGGTAGCGGGGGAGAACCAAGAGACCCAGTACTTC.

This rearrangement joins TRBV4-3 to TRBJ1-4, with a tentative D call TRBD1 (5 bases). CDR1 LGHNA and CDR2 YSLEER come from the germline V gene. The CDR3 totals 12 residues. Trimming took 1 base from V and 11 from J, leaving 8 bases between them. CDR3 sequence reads: CASSQGEGKLFF. CDR3 bases: TGCGCCAGCAGCCAAGGGGAGGGGAAACTGTTTTTT.

CDR3 nucleotides: TGCGCCAGCAGTGAGTCCCAGTCCACTGAAGCTTTCTTT. Amino acids: CASSESQSTEAFF. The chain combines TRBV10-1 with TRBJ1-1, with D unclear. V shed 0 bases and J shed 4 bases, with 6 bases lying between them. The CDR3 sequence is 13 residues long. Germline CDR1 reads WNHNN; CDR2 reads SYGVQD (reference sequence).

J is TRBJ2-6 and V is TRBV11-2, with TRBD1 matching over 8 bases. V was pared by 4 bases and J by 0 bases, with 8 bases of the junction left unmatched. The CDR3 contains 18 residues. Germline values: CDR1 SGHAT, CDR2 FQNNGV. This CDR3 is CASSSGQVIYSGANVLTF. CDR3 nucleotides: TGTGCCAGCAGCTCGGGACAGGTGATCTACTCTGGGGCCAACGTCCTGACTTTC.

The gene calls are TRBV11-2 and TRBJ2-2, with D uncertain. V lost 5 bases and J 2 bases, leaving 15 bases between the germline ends. Germline CDR1 reads SGHAT; CDR2 reads FQNNGV. This CDR3 is built from 16 residues. CDR3 sequence reads: CASSATTLFNTGELFF. CDR3 nucleotides: TGTGCCAGCAGCGCCACGACACTTTTCAACACCGGGGAGCTGTTTTTT.

The V call is TRBV7-2, the J call TRBJ2-7; 10 bases fit TRBD1. Germline V gene sequence: CDR1 SGHTA, CDR2 FQGNSA. The CDR3 runs 15 residues. The junction had 7 bases not matched to a gene; V was cut back by 5 bases and J by 3 bases. The CDR3 spells CASSPSGTGDYEQYF. The CDR3 DNA is TGTGCCAGCAGCCCGAGTGGGACAGGGGACTACGAGCAGTACTTC.

The chain couples TRBV28 to TRBJ1-2; maybe TRBD1 (5 bases). Germline V lookup: CDR1 MDHEN, CDR2 SYDVKM. The CDR3 covers 15 residues. Trimming cost V 1 base and J 3 bases, with 12 bases left between them. The CDR3 loop reads CASSLYLGADYGYTF. CDR3 nucleotides: TGTGCCAGCAGTTTATATTTAGGGGCTGACTATGGCTACACCTTC.

This clone was counted a single time. The gene calls are TRBV6-5 and TRBJ1-5, with D unresolved. This CDR3 contains 14 residues. Deletions cut 6 bases from V and 1 base from J, with 10 bases between. Germline-derived CDR1 and CDR2 are MNHEY and SVGAGI. The CDR3 sequence is CASRAGGSNQPQHF. CDR3 coding DNA: TGTGCCAGCAGAGCGGGAGGGAGCAATCAGCCCCAGCATTTT.